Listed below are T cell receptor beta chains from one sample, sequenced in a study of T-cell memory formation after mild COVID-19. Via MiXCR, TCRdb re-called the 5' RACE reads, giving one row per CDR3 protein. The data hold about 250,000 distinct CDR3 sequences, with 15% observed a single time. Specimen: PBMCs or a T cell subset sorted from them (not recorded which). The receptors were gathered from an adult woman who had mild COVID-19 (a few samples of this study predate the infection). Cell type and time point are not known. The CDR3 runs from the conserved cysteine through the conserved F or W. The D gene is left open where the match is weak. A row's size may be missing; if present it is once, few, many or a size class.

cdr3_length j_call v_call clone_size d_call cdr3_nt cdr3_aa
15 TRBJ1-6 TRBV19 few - TGTGCCAGTTCCATCGGGGGGCAGAGAAATTCACCCCTCCACTTT CASSIGGQRNSPLHF
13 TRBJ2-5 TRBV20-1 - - TGCAGTGCGAGAACGACAGGGAGGGAGACCCAGTACTTC CSARTTGRETQYF
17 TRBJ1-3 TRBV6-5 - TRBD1 TGTGCCAGCAGTTACTTCGGGACAGGGGCCTCTGGAAACACCATATATTTT CASSYFGTGASGNTIYF
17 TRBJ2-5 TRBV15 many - TGTGCCACCAGCAGAGGAGCAGGACGGGCCTTCCAAGAGACCCAGTACTTC CATSRGAGRAFQETQYF
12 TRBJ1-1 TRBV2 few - TGTGCCAGCAGAGCCCAGGGTACTGAAGCTTTCTTT CASRAQGTEAFF
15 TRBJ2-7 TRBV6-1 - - TGTGCCAGCAGTCATCCCTTCCCGAGCTCCTACGAGCAGTACTTC CASSHPFPSSYEQYF
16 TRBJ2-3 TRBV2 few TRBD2 TGTGCCAGCAGTAGTCGTCTAGCGGGGGTCGCAGATACGCAGTATTTT CASSSRLAGVADTQYF
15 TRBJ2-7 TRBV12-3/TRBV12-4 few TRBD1 TGTGCCAGCAGTTTCCTCGGACAGGGGGTCGACGAGCAGTACTTC CASSFLGQGVDEQYF
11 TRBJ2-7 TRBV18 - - TGTGCCAGCTCACCAGGGCAAGAGCAGTACTTC CASSPGQEQYF
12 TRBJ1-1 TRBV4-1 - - TGCGCCAGCAGCCGGGTGAACACTGAAGCTTTCTTT CASSRVNTEAFF
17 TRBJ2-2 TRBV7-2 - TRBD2 TGTGCCAGCAGCTTTCTACAACTAGCGCGGAACACCGGGGAGCTGTTTTTT CASSFLQLARNTGELFF
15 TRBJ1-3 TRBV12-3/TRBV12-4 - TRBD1 TGTGCCAGCAGTCCCGGACAGGGAGGTGGAAACACCATATATTTT CASSPGQGGGNTIYF
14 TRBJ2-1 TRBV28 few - TGTGCCAGCAGTTTCGAGCGGGCAAACAATGAGCAGTTCTTC CASSFERANNEQFF
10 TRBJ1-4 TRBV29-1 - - TGCAGCGGGGGAAATGAAAAACTGTTTTTT CSGGNEKLFF
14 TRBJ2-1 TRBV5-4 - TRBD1 TGTGCCAGCAGGACAGGGGGAAAATGGGATGAGCAGTTCTTC CASRTGGKWDEQFF
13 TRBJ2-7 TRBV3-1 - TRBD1 TGTGCCAGCAGCCGGGACAGACAATACGAGCAGTACTTC CASSRDRQYEQYF
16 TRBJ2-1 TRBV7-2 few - TGTGCCAGCAATGCGGGAGTGAGGGCAGGGGTGAATGAGCAGTTCTTC CASNAGVRAGVNEQFF
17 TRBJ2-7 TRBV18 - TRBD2 TGTGCCAGCTCACCACTACCCCCAGCGGGAGGGCAGTGTGAGCAGTACTTC CASSPLPPAGGQCEQYF
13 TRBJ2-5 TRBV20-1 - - TGCAGTGCTAGAGCGGGGGATGGAGAGACCCAGTACTTC CSARAGDGETQYF
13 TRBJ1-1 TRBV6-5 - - TGTGCCAGCAGTTCGTCCAGGCCGGCTGAAGCTTTCTTT CASSSSRPAEAFF
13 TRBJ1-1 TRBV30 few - TGTGCCTGGAGTGTACAGGTTGAGGCTGAAGCTTTCTTT CAWSVQVEAEAFF
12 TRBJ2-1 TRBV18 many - TGTGCCAGCTCACCGGCGGGCAATGAGCAGTTCTTC CASSPAGNEQFF
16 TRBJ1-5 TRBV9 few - TGTGCCAGCAGCCCTGCCCCTGGAAACAGAAATCAGCCCCAGCATTTT CASSPAPGNRNQPQHF
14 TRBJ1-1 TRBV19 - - TGTGCCAGTAACAATAAGCCGGAAGGCACTGAAGCTTTCTTT CASNNKPEGTEAFF
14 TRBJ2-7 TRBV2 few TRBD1 TGTGCCAGCAGTGAAGGGGACAGGTCCTACGAGCAGTACTTC CASSEGDRSYEQYF
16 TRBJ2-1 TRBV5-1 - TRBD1 TGCGCCAGCAGCGCCCGACAGGGGACCCACTACAATGAGCAGTTCTTC CASSARQGTHYNEQFF
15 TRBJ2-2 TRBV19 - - TGTGCCGGGAAACGAAATAGCGATTACACCGGGGAGCTGTTTTTT CAGKRNSDYTGELFF
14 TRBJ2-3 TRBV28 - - TGTGCCAGCAGTATCGGACAGCAACCAGATACGCAGTATTTT CASSIGQQPDTQYF